Presented here are 18 T cell receptor beta chains from one specimen sequenced in a study of a mutant IDH1 vaccine in newly diagnosed glioma. The time point is: week 5, during vaccination. Every single dose of the vaccine, 300 ug of mutant IDH1 20-mer peptide, came with topical imiquimod. Data came from immunoSEQ multiplex PCR; TCRdb stores just in-frame clones and leaves some out. The table has around 34,000 clones, around 58% seen once; the top ten hold approximately 11%. For these TCRs, the target antigens are not known. Here the sequenced sample was PBMCs, taken from a glioma patient whose treatment included an IDH1 peptide vaccine. The receptors originated from a woman aged 18-29 years with glioma.

The genes are TRBV5-1 and TRBJ2-3, with D perhaps TRBD1 (5 bases). The V end lost 5 bases, the J end lost 0 bases, and 13 bases lay between the germline ends. Germline CDR1 is SGHRS and CDR2 is YFSETQ. The CDR3 length is 15 residues. CDR3 loop: CASRARTQSTDTQYF. The DNA of the CDR3 is TGCGCCAGCAGGGCCCGGACACAAAGCACAGATACGCAGTATTTT. The full variable domain, rest sourced from reference TRBV5-1 and TRBJ2-3, is KAGVTQTPRYLIKTRGQQVTLSCSPISGHRSVSWYQQTPGQGLQFLFEYFSETQRNKGNFPGRFSGRQFSNSRSEMNVSTLELGDSALYLCASRARTQSTDTQYFGPGTRLTVL.

This clone has just a few counts. Relative to the germline gene, one junction end is altered; a read error may explain this. This sequence joins TRBV29-1 and TRBJ2-1, with D tentatively TRBD1 (6 bases). CDR1 is SQVTM and CDR2 is ANQGSEA in the germline V gene. This CDR3 has 15 amino acids. The CDR3 DNA sequence: TGCAGCGCTGAATTAACAGGGATCTCCTACAATGAGCAGTTCTTC. Its protein product is CSAELTGISYNEQFF.

J is TRBJ2-2 and V is TRBV18, with 9 bases fitting TRBD1. The CDR3 has 15 amino acids. After removal of 2 bases from V and 2 bases from J, the junction contained 0 bases not matched to a gene. Per germline, CDR1 KGHSH and CDR2 LQKENI. The chain's CDR3 is CASSPTGGNTGELFF. CDR3 coding DNA: TGTGCCAGCTCACCAACAGGGGGCAACACCGGGGAGCTGTTTTTT.

The chain joins TRBV4-3 to TRBJ1-1; no clear D gene. Germline V gene lookup returns CDR1 LGHNA and CDR2 YSLEER. The CDR3 has 13 residues. With 1 base removed from V and 1 base from J, the gap between germline ends came to 4 bases. The CDR3 coding sequence is TGCGCCAGCAGCCAAGGATGGAACACTGAAGCTTTCTTT. Amino acids: CASSQGWNTEAFF.

The chain combines TRBV6-5 with TRBJ1-1; the D is unclear. From germline, CDR1 is MNHEY and CDR2 SVGAGI. The CDR3 runs to 14 residues. V dropped 7 bases and J dropped 0 bases, with 12 bases sitting between them. Written as DNA, the CDR3 is TGTGCCAGCATAAGGGCAGCCTTGAACACTGAAGCTTTCTTT. Translated, it gives CASIRAALNTEAFF.

The chain joins TRBV7-9 to TRBJ2-7; no clear D gene. Germline CDR1 reads SEHNR; CDR2 reads FQNEAQ (reference sequence). The CDR3 covers 14 residues. Deletions cut 4 bases from V and 4 bases from J, with 14 bases between. Here the CDR3 DNA reads TGTGCCAGCAGCTCGTCTCCTTCACCGTACGAGCAGTACTTC. This encodes CASSSSPSPYEQYF.

CDR3 DNA sequence: TGTGCCAGCAGCGTGCGGGAGCTTGATAACACAGATACGCAGTATTTT. Translated, it gives CASSVRELDNTDTQYF. The chain recombines TRBV5-4 with TRBJ2-3, with TRBD2 matching 7 bases. The CDR3 consists of 16 residues. With 4 bases clipped from V and 2 bases from J, the junction kept 10 bases outside the gene matches. CDR1 is SGHNT, CDR2 YYREEE, per germline (reference sequence).

The rearrangement joins TRBV7-9 to TRBJ2-3; maybe TRBD1 (6 bases). V was shortened by 5 bases and J by 3 bases, with 12 bases between the two germline ends. The CDR3 is made up of 14 amino acids. CDR1 is SEHNR, CDR2 FQNEAQ, per germline (reference sequence). The CDR3 here is CASSQGIRTDTQYF. CDR3 DNA: TGTGCCAGCAGCCAGGGGATCAGGACAGATACGCAGTATTTT.

The V and J genes are TRBV7-9 and TRBJ2-1, with TRBD2 matching 8 bases. CDR3 length: 17 amino acids. The V and J ends lost 0 bases and 2 bases, in that order; junction bases with no gene match: 6. Germline V gene sequence: CDR1 SEHNR, CDR2 FQNEAQ (reference sequence). The CDR3 region is CASSLASLAGTYNEQFF. DNA of the CDR3: TGTGCCAGCAGCTTAGCGTCGCTAGCGGGCACCTACAATGAGCAGTTCTTC.

The CDR3 region has the DNA TGTGCCTGGAGTGTGATCACCAACTATGGCTACACCTTC. It codes for CAWSVITNYGYTF. The V and J genes are TRBV30 and TRBJ1-2, with unresolved D. CDR3 length equals 13 residues. Germline CDR1 reads GTSNPN; CDR2 reads SVGIG (reference sequence). V was pared by 0 bases and J by 2 bases, with 7 bases between.

The rearrangement joins TRBV18 to TRBJ2-7; D gene uncertain. This CDR3 is 16 amino acids long. The germline gives CDR1 KGHSH, CDR2 LQKENI. Trimming removed 6 bases at V and 0 bases at J, with 18 bases between. The CDR3 reads CASSQEPPGSSYEQYF. The CDR3 DNA is TGTGCCAGCTCGCAGGAACCCCCCGGGTCCTCCTACGAGCAGTACTTC.

This clone has only a few counts. This chain uses TRBV7-9 with TRBJ1-5; 7 bases are shared with TRBD1. The CDR3 contains 15 residues. Germline V gene sequence: CDR1 SEHNR, CDR2 FQNEAQ (reference sequence). Trimming at V came to 1 base and at J to 7 bases, leaving 7 bases not matched to a gene. CDR3 protein: CASSLGQGGYQPQHF. CDR3 nucleotide sequence: TGTGCCAGCAGCTTAGGACAGGGCGGTTACCAGCCCCAGCATTTT.

The chain recombines TRBV4-2 with TRBJ1-4; D remains unclear. Germline V CDR1 and CDR2: LGHNA, YNFKEQ. Trimming stripped 0 bases from V and 2 bases from J, with 10 bases between. CDR3 size: 16 residues. The CDR3 DNA reads as TGTGCCAGCAGCCAAGATCTCGGAGACACTAATGAAAAACTGTTTTTT. The encoded protein is CASSQDLGDTNEKLFF.

The chain couples TRBV30 to TRBJ2-7; no clear D. With 4 bases removed from V and 5 bases from J, the gap between germline ends came to 18 bases. Germline loops: CDR1 GTSNPN, CDR2 SVGIG (reference sequence). The CDR3 totals 14 residues. CDR3 DNA: TGTGCCTGGACTAGGTTTACAAACTACAACGAGCAGTACTTC. As protein: CAWTRFTNYNEQYF.

The chain carries TRBV6-5 and TRBJ1-1; no firm D call. Germline-derived CDR1 and CDR2 are MNHEY and SVGAGI. The V gene lost 2 bases and the J gene lost 10 bases, with 11 bases spanning the gap. This CDR3 is 12 amino acids long. DNA for the CDR3: TGTGCCAGCAGTTACAGCAGCGGGCTAGCTTTCTTT. The encoded protein is CASSYSSGLAFF.

V and J are TRBV4-2 and TRBJ1-4; 7 bases line up with TRBD1. Germline V gives CDR1 LGHNA, CDR2 YNFKEQ. The V gene end was trimmed by 1 base and the J gene end by 3 bases; junction bases not matched to a gene: 17. The CDR3 consists of 20 residues. CDR3 DNA sequence: TGTGCCAGCAGCCAAGTCTCTGGGACAGAGAAGGTCGGGGCTAATGAAAAACTGTTTTTT. It specifies CASSQVSGTEKVGANEKLFF.

This clone was counted a single time. The chain combines TRBV5-1 with TRBJ2-7; 9 bases line up with TRBD2. Germline values: CDR1 SGHRS, CDR2 YFSETQ. V was clipped by 5 bases and J by 3 bases; unmatched bases: 6. The CDR3 covers 14 residues. The CDR3 loop reads CASSSSSGSYEQYF. In DNA, the CDR3 is TGCGCCAGCAGTTCGAGTAGCGGGAGCTACGAGCAGTACTTC.

V gene TRBV2 combines with J gene TRBJ1-1; 11 nucleotides line up with TRBD1. The CDR3 is 14 amino acids. CDR1 is SNHLY and CDR2 is FYNNEI in the germline V gene. V gave up 7 bases and J gave up 5 bases; unmatched junction bases: 6. This CDR3 reads CASNRDRGLTEAFF. In DNA, the CDR3 is TGTGCCAGCAACCGGGACAGGGGGTTGACTGAAGCTTTCTTT.